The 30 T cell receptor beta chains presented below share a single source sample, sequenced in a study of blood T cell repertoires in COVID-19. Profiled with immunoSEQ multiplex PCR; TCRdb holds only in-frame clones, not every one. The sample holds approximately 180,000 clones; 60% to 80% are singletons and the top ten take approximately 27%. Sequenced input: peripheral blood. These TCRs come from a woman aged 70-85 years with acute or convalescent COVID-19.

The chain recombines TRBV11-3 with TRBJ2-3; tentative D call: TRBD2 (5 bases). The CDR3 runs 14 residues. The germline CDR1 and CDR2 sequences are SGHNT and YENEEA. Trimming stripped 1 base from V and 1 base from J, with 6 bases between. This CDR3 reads CASSLGRGTDTQYF. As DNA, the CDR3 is TGTGCCAGCAGCTTAGGGCGGGGCACAGATACGCAGTATTTT.

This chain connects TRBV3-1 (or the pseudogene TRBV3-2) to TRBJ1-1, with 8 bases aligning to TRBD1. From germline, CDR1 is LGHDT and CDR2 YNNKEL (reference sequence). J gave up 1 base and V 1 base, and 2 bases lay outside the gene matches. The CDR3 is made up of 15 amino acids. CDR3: CASSQGQGPNTEAFF. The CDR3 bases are TGTGCCAGCAGCCAAGGACAGGGGCCGAACACTGAAGCTTTCTTT.

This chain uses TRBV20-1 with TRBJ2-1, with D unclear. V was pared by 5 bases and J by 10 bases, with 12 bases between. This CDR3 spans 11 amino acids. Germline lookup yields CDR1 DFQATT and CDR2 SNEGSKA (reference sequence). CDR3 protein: CSAGIAAEQFF. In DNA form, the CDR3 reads TGCAGTGCTGGTATCGCGGCCGAGCAGTTCTTC.

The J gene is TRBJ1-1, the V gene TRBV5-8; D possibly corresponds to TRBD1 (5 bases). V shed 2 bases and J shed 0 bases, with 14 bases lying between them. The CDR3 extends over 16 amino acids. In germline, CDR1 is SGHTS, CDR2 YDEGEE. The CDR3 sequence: CASSLELGAVNTEAFF. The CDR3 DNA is TGTGCCAGCAGCTTAGAATTAGGGGCCGTGAACACTGAAGCTTTCTTT.

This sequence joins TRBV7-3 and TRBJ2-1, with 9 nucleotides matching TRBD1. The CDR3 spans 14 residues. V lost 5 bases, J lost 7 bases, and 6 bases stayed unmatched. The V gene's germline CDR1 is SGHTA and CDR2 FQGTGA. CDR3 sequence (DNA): TGTGCCAGCAGCCCATACAGGGGGCAAAATGAGCAGTTCTTC. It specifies CASSPYRGQNEQFF.

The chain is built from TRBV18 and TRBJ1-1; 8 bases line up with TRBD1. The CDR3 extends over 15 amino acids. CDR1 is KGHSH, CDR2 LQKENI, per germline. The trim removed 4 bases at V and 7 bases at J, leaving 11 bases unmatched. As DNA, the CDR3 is TGTGCCAGCTCACGGACAGGGCTTGGTGTGAGTGAAGCTTTCTTT. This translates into CASSRTGLGVSEAFF.

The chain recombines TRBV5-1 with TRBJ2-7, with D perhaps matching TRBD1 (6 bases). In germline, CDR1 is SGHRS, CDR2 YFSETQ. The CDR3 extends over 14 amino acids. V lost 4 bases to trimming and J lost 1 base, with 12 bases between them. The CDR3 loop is CASSLGARSYEQYF. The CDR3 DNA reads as TGCGCCAGCAGCCTGGGGGCCCGTTCCTACGAGCAGTACTTC. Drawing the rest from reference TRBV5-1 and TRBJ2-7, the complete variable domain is KAGVTQTPRYLIKTRGQQVTLSCSPISGHRSVSWYQQTPGQGLQFLFEYFSETQRNKGNFPGRFSGRQFSNSRSEMNVSTLELGDSALYLCASSLGARSYEQYFGPGTRLTVT.

CDR3 nucleotide sequence: TGTGCCAGCAGCTTGACAAGGGCTTTTACAGGGTCTCGGACTGAAGCTTTCTTT. Its translation is CASSLTRAFTGSRTEAFF. The genes are TRBV5-4 and TRBJ1-1, with a tentative D call TRBD1 (6 bases). CDR1 is SGHNT, CDR2 YYREEE, per germline (reference sequence). The CDR3 runs to 18 residues. V lost 1 base and J lost 5, with 24 bases in between. Variable domain in full (rest from reference TRBV5-4 and TRBJ1-1): ETGVTQSPTHLIKTRGQQVTLRCSSQSGHNTVSWYQQALGQGPQFIFQYYREEENGRGNFPPRFSGLQFPNYSSELNVNALELDDSALYLCASSLTRAFTGSRTEAFFGQGTRLTVV.

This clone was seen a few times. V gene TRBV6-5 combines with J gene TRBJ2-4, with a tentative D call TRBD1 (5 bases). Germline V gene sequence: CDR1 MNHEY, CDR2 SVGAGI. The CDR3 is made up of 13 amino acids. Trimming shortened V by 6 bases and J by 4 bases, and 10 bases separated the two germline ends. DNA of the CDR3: TGTGCCAGCAGGGCAGGGCCTAAAAACATTCAGTACTTC. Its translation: CASRAGPKNIQYF.

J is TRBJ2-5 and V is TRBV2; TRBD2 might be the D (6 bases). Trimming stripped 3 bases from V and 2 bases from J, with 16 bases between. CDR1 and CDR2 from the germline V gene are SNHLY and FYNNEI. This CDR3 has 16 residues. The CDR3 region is CASSEGKGGGQETQYF. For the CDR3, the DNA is TGTGCCAGCAGTGAGGGGAAGGGAGGTGGACAAGAGACCCAGTACTTC.

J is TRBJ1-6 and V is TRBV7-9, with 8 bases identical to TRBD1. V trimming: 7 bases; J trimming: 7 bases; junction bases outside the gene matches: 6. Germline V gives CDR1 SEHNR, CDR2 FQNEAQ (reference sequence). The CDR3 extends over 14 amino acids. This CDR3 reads CASTPDRDNSPLHF. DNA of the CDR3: TGTGCCAGCACCCCGGACAGGGACAATTCACCCCTCCACTTT.

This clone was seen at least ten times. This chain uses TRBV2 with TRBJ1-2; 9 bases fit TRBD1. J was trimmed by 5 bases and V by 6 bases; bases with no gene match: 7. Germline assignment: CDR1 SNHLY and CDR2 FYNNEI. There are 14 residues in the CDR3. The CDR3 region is CASRNRGLGYGYTF. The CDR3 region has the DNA TGTGCCAGCAGAAACAGGGGGCTCGGATATGGCTACACCTTC.

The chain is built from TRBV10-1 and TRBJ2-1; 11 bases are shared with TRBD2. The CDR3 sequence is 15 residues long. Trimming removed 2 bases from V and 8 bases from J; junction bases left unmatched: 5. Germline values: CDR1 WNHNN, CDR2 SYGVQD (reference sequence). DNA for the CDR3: TGCGCCAGCAGTGAGACTAGCGGGAGTAACGATGAGCAGTTCTTC. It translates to CASSETSGSNDEQFF.

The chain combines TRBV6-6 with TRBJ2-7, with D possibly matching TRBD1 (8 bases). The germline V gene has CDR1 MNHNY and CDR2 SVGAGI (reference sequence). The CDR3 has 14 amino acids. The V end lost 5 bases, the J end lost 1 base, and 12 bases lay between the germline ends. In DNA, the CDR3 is TGTGCCAGCAGTACAGGGGGGGTTTCCTACGAGCAGTACTTC. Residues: CASSTGGVSYEQYF.

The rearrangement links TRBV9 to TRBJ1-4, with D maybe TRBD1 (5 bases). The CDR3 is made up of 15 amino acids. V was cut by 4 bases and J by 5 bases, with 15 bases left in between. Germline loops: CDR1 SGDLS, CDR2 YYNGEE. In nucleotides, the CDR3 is TGTGCCAGCAGCCCAACGGGACGGGGGAATGAAAAACTGTTTTTT. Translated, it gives CASSPTGRGNEKLFF. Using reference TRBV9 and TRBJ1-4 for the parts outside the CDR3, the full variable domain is DSGVTQTPKHLITATGQRVTLRCSPRSGDLSVYWYQQSLDQGLQFLIQYYNGEERAKGNILERFSAQQFPDLHSELNLSSLELGDSALYFCASSPTGRGNEKLFFGSGTQLSVL.

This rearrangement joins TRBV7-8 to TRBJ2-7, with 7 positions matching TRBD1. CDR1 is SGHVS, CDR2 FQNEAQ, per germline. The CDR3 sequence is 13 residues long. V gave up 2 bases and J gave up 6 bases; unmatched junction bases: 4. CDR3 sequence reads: CASSLPAGGEQYF. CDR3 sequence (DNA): TGTGCCAGCAGCTTACCGGCAGGGGGCGAGCAGTACTTC.

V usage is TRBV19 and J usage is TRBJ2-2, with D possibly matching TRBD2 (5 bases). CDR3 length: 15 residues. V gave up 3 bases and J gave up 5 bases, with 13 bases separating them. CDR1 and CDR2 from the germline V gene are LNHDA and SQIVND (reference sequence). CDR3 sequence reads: CASSIQGRGTGELFF. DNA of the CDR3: TGTGCCAGTAGTATTCAAGGCCGAGGGACCGGGGAGCTGTTTTTT. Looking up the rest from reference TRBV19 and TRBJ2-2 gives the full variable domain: DGGITQSPKYLFRKEGQNVTLSCEQNLNHDAMYWYRQDPGQGLRLIYYSQIVNDFQKGDIAEGYSVSREKKESFPLTVTSAQKNPTAFYLCASSIQGRGTGELFFGEGSRLTVL.

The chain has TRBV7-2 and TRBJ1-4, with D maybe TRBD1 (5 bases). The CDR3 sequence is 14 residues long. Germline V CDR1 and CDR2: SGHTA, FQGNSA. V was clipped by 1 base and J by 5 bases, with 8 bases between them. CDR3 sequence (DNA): TGTGCCAGCAGCTTAGACAGGATCAATGAAAAACTGTTTTTT. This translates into CASSLDRINEKLFF.

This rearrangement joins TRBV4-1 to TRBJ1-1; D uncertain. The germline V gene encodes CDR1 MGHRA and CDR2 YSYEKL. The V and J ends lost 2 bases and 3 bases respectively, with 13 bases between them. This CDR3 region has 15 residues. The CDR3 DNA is TGCGCCAGCAGCCAAAGTCCCTACCAGGACACTGAAGCTTTCTTT. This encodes CASSQSPYQDTEAFF.

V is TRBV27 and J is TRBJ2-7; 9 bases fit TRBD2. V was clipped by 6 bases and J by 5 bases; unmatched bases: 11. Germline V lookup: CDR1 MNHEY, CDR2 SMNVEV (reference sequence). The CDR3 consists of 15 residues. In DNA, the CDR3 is TGTGCCAGCAGGGAGACCGGCGGGAGGGGGCACGAGCAGTACTTC. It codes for CASRETGGRGHEQYF.

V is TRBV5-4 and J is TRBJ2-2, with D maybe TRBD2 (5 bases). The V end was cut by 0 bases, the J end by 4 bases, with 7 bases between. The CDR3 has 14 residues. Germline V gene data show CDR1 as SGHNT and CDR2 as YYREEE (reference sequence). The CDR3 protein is CASSLGGSTGELFF. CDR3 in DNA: TGTGCCAGCAGCTTGGGTGGGAGCACCGGGGAGCTGTTTTTT.

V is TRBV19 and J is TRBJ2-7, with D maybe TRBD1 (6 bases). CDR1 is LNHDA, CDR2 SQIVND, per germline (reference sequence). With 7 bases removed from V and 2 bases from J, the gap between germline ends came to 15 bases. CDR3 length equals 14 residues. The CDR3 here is CASNSGAQTYEQYF. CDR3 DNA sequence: TGTGCCAGTAATTCAGGGGCGCAGACCTACGAGCAGTACTTC.

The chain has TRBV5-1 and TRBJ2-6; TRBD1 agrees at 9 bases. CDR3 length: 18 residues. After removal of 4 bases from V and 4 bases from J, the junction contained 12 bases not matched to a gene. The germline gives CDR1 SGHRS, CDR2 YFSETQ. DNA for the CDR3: TGCGCCAGCAGCCTGGGGCCGGGACAGGGTTCCGGGGCCAACGTCCTGACTTTC. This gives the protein CASSLGPGQGSGANVLTF. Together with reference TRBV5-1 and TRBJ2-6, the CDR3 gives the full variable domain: KAGVTQTPRYLIKTRGQQVTLSCSPISGHRSVSWYQQTPGQGLQFLFEYFSETQRNKGNFPGRFSGRQFSNSRSEMNVSTLELGDSALYLCASSLGPGQGSGANVLTFGAGSRLTVL.

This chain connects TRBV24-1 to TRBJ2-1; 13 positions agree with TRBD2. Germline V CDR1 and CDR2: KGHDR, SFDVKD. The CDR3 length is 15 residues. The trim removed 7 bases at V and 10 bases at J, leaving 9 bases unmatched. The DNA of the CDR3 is TGTGCCACCAGCCCAGGACTAGCGGGAGTATGGGAGCAGTTCTTC. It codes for CATSPGLAGVWEQFF.

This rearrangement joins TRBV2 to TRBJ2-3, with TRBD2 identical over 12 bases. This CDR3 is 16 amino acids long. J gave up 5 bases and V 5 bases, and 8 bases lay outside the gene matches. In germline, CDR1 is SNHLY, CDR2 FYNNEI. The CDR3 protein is CASSSRTSGMGDTQYF. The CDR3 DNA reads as TGTGCCAGCAGTTCTAGGACTAGCGGGATGGGAGATACGCAGTATTTT.

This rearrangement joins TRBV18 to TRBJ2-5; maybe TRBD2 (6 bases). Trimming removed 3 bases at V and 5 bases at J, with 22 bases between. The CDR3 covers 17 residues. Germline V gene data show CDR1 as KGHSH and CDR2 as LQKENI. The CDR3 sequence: CASSPLLLAGPRETQYF. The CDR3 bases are TGTGCCAGCTCACCCTTACTTCTTGCGGGGCCACGCGAGACCCAGTACTTC.

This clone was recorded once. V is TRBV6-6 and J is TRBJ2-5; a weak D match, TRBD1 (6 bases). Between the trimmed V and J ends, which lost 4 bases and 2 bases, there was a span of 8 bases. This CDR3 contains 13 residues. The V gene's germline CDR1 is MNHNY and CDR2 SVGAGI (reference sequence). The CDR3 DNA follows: TGTGCCAGCAGTTGGCAGGGGCAAGAGACCCAGTACTTC. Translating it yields CASSWQGQETQYF.

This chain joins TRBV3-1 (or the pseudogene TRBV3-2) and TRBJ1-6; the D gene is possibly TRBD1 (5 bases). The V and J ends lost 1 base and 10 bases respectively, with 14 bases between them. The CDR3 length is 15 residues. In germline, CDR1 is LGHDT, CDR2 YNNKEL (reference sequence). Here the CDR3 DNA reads TGTGCCAGCAGCCAAGGGGCCAGGGTGAACTCACCCCTCCACTTT. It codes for CASSQGARVNSPLHF.

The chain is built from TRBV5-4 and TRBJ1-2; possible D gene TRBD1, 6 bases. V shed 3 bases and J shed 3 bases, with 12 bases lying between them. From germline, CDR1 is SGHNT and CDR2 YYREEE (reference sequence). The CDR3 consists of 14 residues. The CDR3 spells CASSSLTGYYGYTF. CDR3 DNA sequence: TGTGCCAGCAGCTCTCTGACAGGTTACTATGGCTACACCTTC.

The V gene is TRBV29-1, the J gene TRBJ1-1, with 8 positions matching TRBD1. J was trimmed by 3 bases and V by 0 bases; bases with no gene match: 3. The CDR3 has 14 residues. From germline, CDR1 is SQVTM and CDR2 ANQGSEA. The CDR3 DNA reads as TGCAGCGTTGAAGATCAGGGGGCTGACACTGAAGCTTTCTTT. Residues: CSVEDQGADTEAFF.